One sample yielded the 17 T cell receptor beta chains listed below, sequenced in a study of PD-L1 blockade in urothelial cancer. The method was immunoSEQ multiplex PCR; TCRdb's version includes in-frame clones alone and lacks a portion of them. The repertoire holds roughly 90,000 clones, more than 85% seen once, with 7.5% to 10% in the top ten. Sample: PBMCs, taken around atezolizumab (anti-PD-L1) treatment. The receptors originated from a man between 60 and 70 years old with urothelial cancer.

The chain employs TRBV6-1 and TRBJ1-4, with D tentatively TRBD1 (5 bases). Germline CDR1 is MNHNS and CDR2 is SASEGT. The V and J ends lost 4 bases and 7 bases respectively, with 16 bases between them. This CDR3 has 15 residues. CDR3 DNA sequence: TGTGCCAGCAGTGCCCGGTTGCTAGGGGTTGAAAAACTGTTTTTT. It codes for CASSARLLGVEKLFF.

The J gene is TRBJ1-2, the V gene TRBV5-1, with no clear D. CDR3 length: 12 residues. Germline-derived CDR1 and CDR2 are SGHRS and YFSETQ. Deletions cut 4 bases from V and 5 bases from J, with 9 bases between. This CDR3 is CASSPEGYGYTF. The CDR3 nucleotides read TGCGCCAGCAGCCCCGAGGGTTATGGCTACACCTTC.

The chain links TRBV5-1 to TRBJ2-5; maybe TRBD1 (6 bases). CDR1 is SGHRS, CDR2 YFSETQ, per germline. V was pared by 5 bases and J by 2 bases, with 13 bases between. The CDR3 is 14 residues long. The CDR3 is CASSSGTSQETQYF. The CDR3 nucleotides read TGCGCCAGCAGTTCCGGGACATCGCAAGAGACCCAGTACTTC.

The rearrangement uses TRBV11-2 and TRBJ2-2; 12 bases map to TRBD2. In germline, CDR1 is SGHAT, CDR2 FQNNGV. Trimming at V came to 5 bases and at J to 4 bases, leaving 14 bases not matched to a gene. The length of the CDR3 is 19 residues. As DNA, the CDR3 is TGTGCCAGCAGCCTTAGGTTCCTAGCGGGGGGGCCGATCACCGGGGAGCTGTTTTTT. Its protein product is CASSLRFLAGGPITGELFF.

The chain uses TRBV5-6 and TRBJ2-5; 9 bases map to TRBD1. The CDR3 covers 15 residues. V lost 5 bases, J lost 3 bases, and 8 bases stayed unmatched. Germline CDR1 reads SGHDT; CDR2 reads YYEEEE. The CDR3 spells CASSSARTGEETQYF. Written as DNA, the CDR3 is TGTGCCAGCAGTTCGGCCCGGACAGGGGAAGAGACCCAGTACTTC.

The chain's CDR3 is CASSYTGNTEAFF. CDR3 sequence (DNA): TGTGCCAGCAGTTACACGGGAAACACTGAAGCTTTCTTT. This chain uses TRBV6-6 with TRBJ1-1; D call uncertain. Trimming shortened V by 2 bases and J by 2 bases, and 6 bases separated the two germline ends. Looked up from germline, CDR1 is MNHNY and CDR2 is SVGAGI (reference sequence). The CDR3 is 13 amino acids.

The chain couples TRBV5-1 to TRBJ2-3, with 7 positions matching TRBD2. The CDR3 length is 15 residues. Trimming took 7 bases from V and 0 from J; bases not matched to a gene: 8. Germline V gives CDR1 SGHRS, CDR2 YFSETQ. Here the CDR3 DNA reads TGCGCCAGCCGGGGAGGGCCGATCAGCACAGATACGCAGTATTTT. Protein product: CASRGGPISTDTQYF. The whole variable domain, remainder taken from reference TRBV5-1 and TRBJ2-3, is KAGVTQTPRYLIKTRGQQVTLSCSPISGHRSVSWYQQTPGQGLQFLFEYFSETQRNKGNFPGRFSGRQFSNSRSEMNVSTLELGDSALYLCASRGGPISTDTQYFGPGTRLTVL.

The chain has TRBV2 and TRBJ2-7; no clear D. The V end was cut by 1 base, the J end by 0 bases, with 13 bases between. Germline V gene data show CDR1 as SNHLY and CDR2 as FYNNEI. The CDR3 consists of 16 residues. DNA for the CDR3: TGTGCCAGCAGTGAAGAGGCAGGTATCAGCTCCTACGAGCAGTACTTC. Translation: CASSEEAGISSYEQYF. Drawing the rest from reference TRBV2 and TRBJ2-7, the complete variable domain is EPEVTQTPSHQVTQMGQEVILRCVPISNHLYFYWYRQILGQKVEFLVSFYNNEISEKSEIFDDQFSVERPDGSNFTLKIRSTKLEDSAMYFCASSEEAGISSYEQYFGPGTRLTVT.

V gene TRBV20-1 combines with J gene TRBJ2-1; D gene unclear. Trimming took 2 bases from V and 8 from J, leaving 7 bases between them. CDR1 is DFQATT, CDR2 SNEGSKA, per germline (reference sequence). The CDR3 is made up of 11 amino acids. The CDR3 loop reads CSARLSDEQFF. The CDR3 nucleotides read TGCAGTGCTAGATTATCGGATGAGCAGTTCTTC.

CDR3: CASSALTRRETQYF. The DNA of the CDR3 is TGTGCCAGTAGTGCCTTGACCAGGAGGGAGACCCAGTACTTC. The gene calls are TRBV19 and TRBJ2-5; D is perhaps TRBD2 (5 bases). This CDR3 is 14 amino acids long. Trimming shortened V by 5 bases and J by 5 bases, and 15 bases separated the two germline ends. CDR1 and CDR2 from the germline V gene are LNHDA and SQIVND (reference sequence).

The chain couples TRBV5-4 to TRBJ2-5; 7 bases agree with TRBD1. V gave up 0 bases and J gave up 1 base; unmatched junction bases: 3. The CDR3 totals 15 residues. Germline V CDR1 and CDR2: SGHNT, YYREEE (reference sequence). For the CDR3, the DNA is TGTGCCAGCAGCTTGGCGGACAGGCCCCAAGAGACCCAGTACTTC. It translates to CASSLADRPQETQYF.

V gene TRBV30 combines with J gene TRBJ2-1, with 13 nucleotides matching TRBD2. The CDR3 covers 15 residues. The junction had 8 bases not matched to a gene; V was cut back by 5 bases and J by 7 bases. In germline, CDR1 is GTSNPN, CDR2 SVGIG (reference sequence). DNA of the CDR3: TGTGCCTGGGCCTGGACTAGCGGGAGATATAATGAGCAGTTCTTC. Translation: CAWAWTSGRYNEQFF.

V gene TRBV4-2 combines with J gene TRBJ2-5; 8 nucleotides match TRBD2. Germline CDR1 LGHNA, CDR2 YNFKEQ. This CDR3 contains 15 residues. With 0 bases clipped from V and 7 bases from J, the junction kept 7 bases outside the gene matches. The CDR3 nucleotides read TGTGCCAGCAGCCAAGATTTAGCGGGGCTTGGGACCCAGTACTTC. This encodes CASSQDLAGLGTQYF.

Only one count was recorded for this clone. The V call is TRBV4-3, the J call TRBJ1-1; 8 bases are shared with TRBD1. V lost 2 bases, J lost 1 base, and 6 bases stayed unmatched. The CDR3 has 16 amino acids. Germline assignment: CDR1 LGHNA and CDR2 YSLEER. Written as DNA, the CDR3 is TGCGCCAGCAGCCAACCCTCCGGGACAGGGAACACTGAAGCTTTCTTT. This translates into CASSQPSGTGNTEAFF.

This chain connects TRBV18 to TRBJ2-3; weak D call: TRBD2 (5 bases). The CDR3 consists of 12 residues. V gave up 6 bases and J gave up 4 bases, with 8 bases separating them. Germline CDR1 and CDR2: KGHSH and LQKENI. The CDR3 region has the DNA TGTGCCAGCTCCACTAGTTCAGATACGCAGTATTTT. Its protein is CASSTSSDTQYF.

DNA of the CDR3: TGCAGCGTTGCGGTCAGGGGGAGCACTGAAGCTTTCTTT. As protein: CSVAVRGSTEAFF. This sequence joins TRBV29-1 and TRBJ1-1; 7 bases align to TRBD1. Germline-derived CDR1 and CDR2 are SQVTM and ANQGSEA. The V and J ends lost 4 bases and 4 bases, in that order; junction bases with no gene match: 6. The CDR3 spans 13 residues.

The CDR3 reads CASSPGADTQYF. The DNA of the CDR3 is TGTGCCAGCAGCCCAGGGGCAGATACGCAGTATTTT. V usage is TRBV7-8 and J usage is TRBJ2-3; possibly TRBD1 for D (6 bases). CDR1 SGHVS and CDR2 FQNEAQ come from the germline V gene. V lost 5 bases, J lost 4 bases, and 7 bases lay in between. The CDR3 sequence is 12 residues long.